The 27 T cell receptor beta chains given below trace back to one sample, sequenced in a study of control samples from healthy donors and cancer patients. The protocol was immunoSEQ multiplex PCR, while the TCRdb copy is restricted to in-frame clones and leaves out a portion. The table lists some 100,000 clones, approximately 92% of them singletons. Sequenced input: blood. Receptors originate from a human donor in good health. The donor label of this sample is uncertain.

This chain links TRBV2 with TRBJ1-3; 8 bases are shared with TRBD1. Trimming took 2 bases from V and 0 from J; bases not matched to a gene: 9. The CDR3 spans 18 residues. Germline CDR1 is SNHLY and CDR2 is FYNNEI. The chain's CDR3 is CASSEWMDRAFSGNTIYF. CDR3 in DNA: TGTGCCAGCAGTGAATGGATGGACAGGGCATTCTCTGGAAACACCATATATTTT.

The rearrangement uses TRBV18 and TRBJ2-7, with 7 bases aligning to TRBD1. CDR1 and CDR2 from the germline V gene are KGHSH and LQKENI. The CDR3 runs 14 residues. Losses at the gene ends were 2 bases for V and 0 bases for J; bases not matched to a gene: 1. CDR3 sequence reads: CASSPGTDSYEQYF. DNA of the CDR3: TGTGCCAGCTCACCAGGGACAGACTCCTACGAGCAGTACTTC.

This CDR3 reads CASSTGQTNNQPQHF. CDR3 nucleotide sequence: TGTGCCAGCAGTACGGGACAAACGAACAATCAGCCCCAGCATTTT. The chain uses TRBV6-6 and TRBJ1-5; a weak D match, TRBD1 (6 bases). Trimming removed 5 bases at V and 3 bases at J, with 14 bases between. The germline V gene has CDR1 MNHNY and CDR2 SVGAGI (reference sequence). There are 15 residues in the CDR3.

The rearrangement uses TRBV6-1 and TRBJ2-5; a possible D gene is TRBD1 (6 bases). The V end lost 0 bases, the J end lost 5 bases, and 16 bases lay between the germline ends. Germline V CDR1 and CDR2: MNHNS, SASEGT. CDR3 length equals 16 residues. For the CDR3, the DNA is TGTGCCAGCAGTGAAGCAGGATACAGGGTGGGGGAGACCCAGTACTTC. Translated, it gives CASSEAGYRVGETQYF.

The chain uses TRBV10-3 and TRBJ2-3; perhaps TRBD1 as D (6 bases). The V and J ends lost 3 bases and 14 bases respectively, with 21 bases between them. This CDR3 contains 14 residues. Germline lookup yields CDR1 ENHRY and CDR2 SYGVKD. This CDR3 is CAISDSDGQPTLYF. The CDR3 bases are TGTGCCATCAGTGATTCCGATGGACAGCCCACCTTGTATTTT.

The rearrangement joins TRBV19 to TRBJ1-4; no reliable D call. The germline V gene encodes CDR1 LNHDA and CDR2 SQIVND (reference sequence). The CDR3 loop spans 16 amino acids. V gave up 8 bases and J gave up 0 bases, with 16 bases separating them. The CDR3 here is CASAPGPGATNEKLFF. As DNA, the CDR3 is TGTGCCAGTGCCCCTGGCCCCGGGGCAACTAATGAAAAACTGTTTTTT. The whole variable domain, filled in from reference TRBV19 and TRBJ1-4, reads DGGITQSPKYLFRKEGQNVTLSCEQNLNHDAMYWYRQDPGQGLRLIYYSQIVNDFQKGDIAEGYSVSREKKESFPLTVTSAQKNPTAFYLCASAPGPGATNEKLFFGSGTQLSVL.

The chain combines TRBV5-8 with TRBJ2-1; no clear D. Germline CDR1 SGHTS, CDR2 YDEGEE. The CDR3 extends over 15 amino acids. Between the trimmed V and J ends, which lost 0 bases and 0 bases, there was a span of 7 bases. CDR3 protein: CASSLALNSYNEQFF. CDR3 nucleotides: TGTGCCAGCAGCTTGGCCCTGAACTCCTACAATGAGCAGTTCTTC.

The rearrangement links TRBV3-1 (or the pseudogene TRBV3-2) to TRBJ1-2; a possible D gene is TRBD1 (6 bases). Trimming removed 8 bases at V and 4 bases at J, with 11 bases between. CDR3 size: 12 residues. Germline V gives CDR1 LGHDT, CDR2 YNNKEL (reference sequence). This CDR3 reads CASGDTIYGYTF. The CDR3 bases are TGTGCCAGCGGGGACACCATCTATGGCTACACCTTC.

The gene calls are TRBV2 and TRBJ2-7; either TRBD1 or TRBD2 may supply D (5 bases each). V was pared by 4 bases and J by 4 bases, with 11 bases between. This CDR3 has 13 amino acids. Germline CDR1 is SNHLY and CDR2 is FYNNEI. CDR3 loop: CASSARDGYEQYF. The DNA for the CDR3 is TGTGCCAGCAGTGCCAGGGACGGATACGAGCAGTACTTC.

The chain links TRBV2 to TRBJ2-1; the D gene is possibly TRBD1 (6 bases). The V gene lost 1 base and the J gene lost 0 bases, with 7 bases spanning the gap. Germline lookup yields CDR1 SNHLY and CDR2 FYNNEI. The CDR3 length is 15 residues. This CDR3 reads CASSEGGLSYNEQFF. Here the CDR3 DNA reads TGTGCCAGCAGTGAAGGGGGGCTCTCCTACAATGAGCAGTTCTTC.

The chain couples TRBV5-1 to TRBJ1-2, with unresolved D. Germline V gene sequence: CDR1 SGHRS, CDR2 YFSETQ. The V end was cut by 5 bases, the J end by 3 bases, with 11 bases between. This CDR3 is built from 13 residues. CDR3 region: CASSKEVDYGYTF. The CDR3 coding sequence is TGCGCCAGCAGTAAGGAGGTTGACTATGGCTACACCTTC.

The rearrangement uses TRBV7-9 and TRBJ1-2; tentative D call: TRBD1 (5 bases). The CDR3 spans 12 residues. Germline CDR1 SEHNR, CDR2 FQNEAQ (reference sequence). V lost 7 bases and J 3 bases, leaving 9 bases between the germline ends. CDR3 nucleotides: TGTGCCAGCACCCGGGGGGACTATGGCTACACCTTC. This translates into CASTRGDYGYTF.

This sequence joins TRBV24-1 and TRBJ1-4, with 7 bases aligning to TRBD1. The V segment lost 3 bases and the J segment 0 bases; nucleotides outside the gene matches: 12. Germline V CDR1 and CDR2: KGHDR, SFDVKD. The CDR3 runs to 19 residues. This chain's CDR3 is CATSDARQGVISTNEKLFF. Here the CDR3 DNA reads TGTGCCACCAGTGATGCTAGACAGGGAGTAATCTCAACTAATGAAAAACTGTTTTTT.

This rearrangement joins TRBV4-1 to TRBJ2-2, with 12 bases fitting TRBD2. The junction had 3 bases not matched to a gene; V was cut back by 7 bases and J by 3 bases. Germline V gene data show CDR1 as MGHRA and CDR2 as YSYEKL. This CDR3 comprises 15 residues. CDR3 nucleotides: TGCGCCAGCAAACTAGCGGGGGGAGACACCGGGGAGCTGTTTTTT. Amino acids: CASKLAGGDTGELFF.

The chain combines TRBV7-9 with TRBJ2-7; 8 bases align to TRBD1. V gave up 1 base and J gave up 5 bases; unmatched junction bases: 16. There are 18 residues in the CDR3. Germline V lookup: CDR1 SEHNR, CDR2 FQNEAQ (reference sequence). CDR3 residues: CASSLDGLLDRVSHEQYF. The CDR3, as DNA: TGTGCCAGCAGCTTAGACGGTCTTTTGGACAGGGTGTCCCACGAGCAGTACTTC.

The V gene is TRBV6-5, the J gene TRBJ2-3; D might be TRBD1 or TRBD2, each matching 5 bases. The germline gives CDR1 MNHEY, CDR2 SVGAGI. Deletions cut 4 bases from V and 7 bases from J, with 9 bases between. This CDR3 is built from 12 residues. DNA of the CDR3: TGTGCCAGCAGTTGGGACGGAAATACGCAGTATTTT. Amino acids: CASSWDGNTQYF.

The chain combines TRBV27 with TRBJ2-7, with TRBD2 matching over 11 bases. Trimming removed 2 bases from V and 4 bases from J; junction bases left unmatched: 7. The CDR3 runs 16 residues. The V gene's germline CDR1 is MNHEY and CDR2 SMNVEV (reference sequence). CDR3 sequence: CASSLRPLAGAYEQYF. The DNA for the CDR3 is TGTGCCAGCAGTTTACGCCCACTAGCGGGGGCTTACGAGCAGTACTTC.

This clone was counted a single time. This sequence joins TRBV2 and TRBJ1-2; D is unclear. The CDR3 is 11 amino acids. Between the trimmed V and J ends, which lost 3 bases and 4 bases, there was a span of 3 bases. Germline-derived CDR1 and CDR2 are SNHLY and FYNNEI. The CDR3 nucleotides are TGTGCCAGCAGTGACAGCTATGGCTACACCTTC. This translates into CASSDSYGYTF. Complete variable domain (other parts from reference TRBV2 and TRBJ1-2): EPEVTQTPSHQVTQMGQEVILRCVPISNHLYFYWYRQILGQKVEFLVSFYNNEISEKSEIFDDQFSVERPDGSNFTLKIRSTKLEDSAMYFCASSDSYGYTFGSGTRLTVV.

This clone was seen only once. One junction end does not reproduce the germline sequence, and a read error may be involved. V is TRBV10-3 and J is TRBJ1-2; 9 nucleotides match TRBD1. The CDR3 length is 15 residues. Per germline, CDR1 ENHRY and CDR2 SYGVKD. The DNA of the CDR3 is TGTGCCACCAGTTTTAGGGACAGGGTTAACTATGGCTACACCTTC. Its translation: CATSFRDRVNYGYTF.

The chain links TRBV6-2 or TRBV6-3 to TRBJ2-1, with 9 bases matching TRBD1. Germline V gene data show CDR1 as MNHEY and CDR2 as SVGEGT. V shed 4 bases and J 1 base; nucleotides not matched to a gene: 2. The CDR3 is 15 amino acids. The chain's CDR3 is CASSSTGGSYNEQFF. The CDR3 coding sequence is TGTGCCAGCAGTTCGACAGGGGGATCCTACAATGAGCAGTTCTTC.

This clone was seen once. CDR3 amino acids: CASSTGGPSGANVLTF. The CDR3 region has the DNA TGTGCCAGCAGTACCGGCGGACCTTCTGGGGCCAACGTCCTGACTTTC. The rearrangement uses TRBV5-4 and TRBJ2-6, with D hard to call. The germline V gene encodes CDR1 SGHNT and CDR2 YYREEE (reference sequence). The CDR3 totals 16 residues. The ends were cut back, 5 bases at V and 1 base at J, with 13 bases in the middle.

This clone ranks as medium-sized (0.01 to 0.1%). The CDR3 DNA reads as TGTGCCAGCTCACCCTCGGGAGGACCGGAGTACACTGAAGCTTTCTTT. It yields the protein CASSPSGGPEYTEAFF. This chain connects TRBV18 to TRBJ1-1; no clear D gene. CDR1 and CDR2 (germline): KGHSH, LQKENI. Trimming removed 3 bases at V and 3 bases at J, with 17 bases between. The length of the CDR3 is 16 residues.

J is TRBJ1-2 and V is TRBV29-1; D is unclear. This CDR3 region has 11 residues. Germline values: CDR1 SQVTM, CDR2 ANQGSEA. V was clipped by 4 bases and J by 2 bases, with 5 bases between them. CDR3 residues: CSVGANYGYTF. CDR3 sequence (DNA): TGCAGCGTTGGGGCGAACTATGGCTACACCTTC.

The chain is built from TRBV7-8 and TRBJ1-1, with D possibly TRBD1 on 6 matching bases. V was trimmed by 5 bases and J by 4 bases, leaving 26 bases between them. This CDR3 has 18 residues. CDR1 and CDR2 (germline): SGHVS, FQNEAQ. CDR3 DNA sequence: TGTGCCAGCAGCCATTATATCAACAGGGAATTTGGGGTCACTGAAGCTTTCTTT. Translating it yields CASSHYINREFGVTEAFF.

The rearrangement joins TRBV6-2 or TRBV6-3 to TRBJ1-2; 8 bases map to TRBD1. Germline trimming cut 4 bases from V and 9 bases from J; bases unmatched to any gene: 7. In germline, CDR1 is MNHEY, CDR2 SVGEGT. The CDR3 runs 13 residues. In DNA form, the CDR3 reads TGTGCCAGCAGTTTCGGACAGGGCCTAAGCTACACCTTC. Protein sequence: CASSFGQGLSYTF.

This chain connects TRBV4-2 to TRBJ1-1, with TRBD1 identical over 9 bases. Germline V lookup: CDR1 LGHNA, CDR2 YNFKEQ. This CDR3 is 17 amino acids long. The V segment lost 4 bases and the J segment 0 bases; nucleotides outside the gene matches: 9. CDR3 DNA sequence: TGTGCCAGCAGCCCTAAACAGGGGGCAGAGATGAACACTGAAGCTTTCTTT. The encoded protein is CASSPKQGAEMNTEAFF.

The chain recombines TRBV6-6 with TRBJ1-1; D may be TRBD1 (5 bases). Germline V gene data show CDR1 as MNHNY and CDR2 as SVGAGI (reference sequence). This CDR3 region has 12 residues. Between the trimmed V and J ends, which lost 2 bases and 10 bases, there was a span of 11 bases. The CDR3 region has the DNA TGTGCCAGCAGTTACAGGTGGCAGGGAGCTTTCTTT. The encoded protein is CASSYRWQGAFF.